This T cell receptor beta chain comes out of a study of blood T cell repertoires in COVID-19 (dated by TCRdb to the early 2020s). Study-level background: Samples from collaborators originated in the United States, Italy and Spain and spanned both the acute and convalescent phases of COVID-19. The material from the prospective study consisted of cDNA or gDNA derived from T cells, B-cell-depleted T cells, or PBMCs. Deeply sampled blood TCRbeta repertoires from subjects exposed to, actively infected with, or recovered from COVID-19 were included in the dataset. The repertoires were made available in a free public database intended to serve as a resource for research on the immune response to SARS-CoV-2. Samples came from the ongoing ImmuneRACE study (first 160 participants) plus 1,254 subjects from 6 global collaborators. Sample metadata almost always included a de-identified subject ID, COVID-19 status, age in years and sex. Where available, HLA class I and class II types were obtained from metadata supplied by the sample provider rather than from assay-based typing. What the study reported, not specific to this receptor: Clinical and demographic metadata were provided uncurated, with the amount varying by source and participant.

TCRbeta CDR3 regions were amplified from genomic DNA using the immunoSEQ Assay, a bias-controlled multiplex PCR. For the original study's pipeline: The number of nucleated cells in each sample was estimated by amplification of reference gene primers within the assay. To quantify the absolute abundance of each unique TCRbeta CDR3 rearrangement, sequence reads were collapsed and filtered. For each sample, productive Simpson clonality was calculated as the square root of Simpson's diversity index over productive rearrangements. TCRdb limited this immuneACCESS table to in-frame rearrangements with V and J called. A share of clones is missing; checked studies link under half to unresolved V genes, and the rest is unexplained. For V, J and clone size, that table is used; D and trimming come from the DNA. Across this sample there are roughly 89,000 clones, with around 80% seen only once. The leading ten clones occupy 15% to 18% of the sample.

To note about this clone: Its antigen is currently not known. Base qualities are not recorded, but no much larger clone differs from it by a single base.

Each collaborating institution followed its own protocols to collect whole blood in K2EDTA tubes. Collaborator samples were shipped for TCRbeta analysis as frozen whole blood, isolated PBMCs, or DNA extracted from either sample type. The sequenced material came from peripheral blood. The TCR originated in a woman of 80 years or more with acute or convalescent COVID-19.

The nucleotide sequence reads TGTGCCAGCTCGCCGCGGGAGGGTTATAATTCACCCCTCCACTTT. Protein translation: CASSPREGYNSPLHF. The sequence links TRBV3-1 (or the pseudogene TRBV3-2) to TRBJ1-6, with an unclear D gene assignment. The germline V gene (reference sequence) gives CDR1 as LGHDT and CDR2 as YNNKEL. The trim is 8 bases for V and 4 bases for J, with a gap of 15 bases between the germline ends. Spanning cysteine to phenylalanine, the CDR3 consists of 15 amino acids. Just the 45-base CDR3 DNA is kept, in frame starting at base 1.